This entry concerns a single T cell receptor beta chain. The data were produced by immunoSEQ multiplex PCR, yet TCRdb's version contains in-frame clones alone and is incomplete. This table has tens of thousands of clones, around 94% appearing once. The sample originates from a study of human thymus T cells. No fixed cell number was used; all available blood leukocytes supplied DNA. Sequencing was done on a sample of blood. The receptor was derived from a boy under three years old with a congenital heart defect but otherwise immunologically healthy.

The CDR3: CASSLERGTDTQYF. CDR3 sequence (DNA): TGTGCCAGCAGCTTAGAGCGGGGCACAGATACGCAGTATTTT. The V gene is TRBV7-2, the J gene TRBJ2-3, with D maybe TRBD2 (6 bases). The germline gives CDR1 SGHTA, CDR2 FQGNSA. Trimming took 1 base from V and 1 from J, leaving 6 bases between them. CDR3 length: 14 amino acids. Full variable domain (missing parts from reference TRBV7-2 and TRBJ2-3): GAGVSQSPSNKVTEKGKDVELRCDPISGHTALYWYRQSLGQGLEFLIYFQGNSAPDKSGLPSDRFSAERTGGSVSTLTIQRTQQEDSAVYLCASSLERGTDTQYFGPGTRLTVL.